This TCR beta chain was captured in a study of blood T cell repertoires in COVID-19 (TCRdb year 2020). With regard to the full study: Samples covering the acute and convalescent phases of COVID-19 were provided by collaborators in the United States, Italy and Spain. The prospective study material was composed of cDNA or gDNA derived from T cells, B-cell-depleted T cells, or PBMCs. Subjects who had been exposed to COVID-19, were actively infected with it, or had recovered from it provided the deeply sampled blood TCRbeta repertoires that made up the dataset. A freely available public database, intended as a resource for researchers studying the immune response to SARS-CoV-2, is where the repertoires were released. Samples were obtained from the ongoing ImmuneRACE study (first 160 participants) and from over 1,000 subjects provided by 6 global collaborators. Nearly every sample came with metadata listing a de-identified subject ID, COVID-19 status, age in years and sex. Where HLA class I and class II types were available, the types were taken from metadata supplied by the sample provider, not from assay-based typing. Points the paper makes about the study in general: How much clinical and demographic metadata was included differed by source and by participant, and the metadata was provided uncurated.

Collaborating institutions collected whole blood in K2EDTA tubes following their own protocols. For TCRbeta analysis, collaborator samples were shipped as frozen whole blood, as isolated PBMCs, or as DNA extracted from either sample type. The immunoSEQ Assay, a bias-controlled multiplex PCR, was used to amplify TCRbeta CDR3 regions from genomic DNA. The study's own analysis went as follows. The number of nucleated cells in each sample was estimated by amplification of reference gene primers within the assay. To quantify the absolute abundance of each unique TCRbeta CDR3 rearrangement, sequence reads were collapsed and filtered. For each sample, productive Simpson clonality was calculated by taking the square root of Simpson's diversity index across productive rearrangements. This is the immuneACCESS table as TCRdb keeps it, with only in-frame sequences that have V and J called. A part of the clones is gone; compared with another copy, unresolved V genes explain less than half, and the rest is unexplained. The DNA gave D and trimming, while V, J and clone size come from that table. This sample comprises approximately 220,000 clones, approximately 78% of them detected only once. The ten largest clones capture about 10% of the sample.

Notes on this clone: Its binding antigen is unknown. Qualities for individual bases were not recorded, and no much larger clone is one base off.

The germline V gene sets CDR1 to KGHSH and CDR2 to LQKENI. The CDR3 holds 15 amino acids from the cysteine to the phenylalanine. Only the CDR3 part of the read is kept: 45 bases, read in frame from the first base. V is clipped by 8 bases and J by 1 base, and the sequence between their germline boundaries is 17 bases long. The origin of this receptor is an elderly woman with acute or convalescent COVID-19. This sequence uses TRBV18 and TRBJ1-1, with the D gene not confidently named. The sample comprised peripheral blood. The CDR3 protein is CASAEGGRGNTEAFF. The DNA reads as follows: TGTGCCAGCGCTGAAGGAGGGCGTGGGAACACTGAAGCTTTCTTT.